This entry lists 7 T cell receptor beta chains sequenced from one sample in a study of T-cell reconstitution after alpha-beta-depleted transplantation in children. A library of TCRbeta sequences, prepared with unique molecular identifiers, was generated. TCRdb reprocessed the PCR reads with MiXCR, giving one entry per CDR3 protein. The table has hundreds of thousands of distinct CDR3 sequences, 10% to 15% seen once. Here the sequenced sample was PBMCs, mostly from graft donor cells, taken 360 days after TCRalphabeta/CD19-depleted stem cell transplant. The receptors originated from a male patient between 5 and 17 years old who had a stem cell transplant for acute myeloid leukemia, so the T cells may come from the graft donor.

This sequence joins TRBV20-1 and TRBJ2-7; D is perhaps TRBD1 (6 bases). CDR3 length equals 14 residues. The germline V gene has CDR1 DFQATT and CDR2 SNEGSKA (reference sequence). V gave up 2 bases and J gave up 3 bases, with 14 bases separating them. The DNA of the CDR3 is TGCAGTGCTAGAAGCTTGGACAGTAGCTACGAGCAGTACTTC. This sequence encodes CSARSLDSSYEQYF.

CDR3 protein: CASSPFRDRGREQYF. The DNA for the CDR3 is TGTGCCAGCAGTCCTTTCCGGGACAGGGGGCGCGAGCAGTACTTC. The V and J genes are TRBV25-1 and TRBJ2-7; 12 nucleotides agree with TRBD1. This CDR3 is 15 amino acids long. Germline CDR1 reads MGHDK; CDR2 reads SYGVNS. After removal of 5 bases from V and 6 bases from J, the junction contained 8 bases not matched to a gene.

In its sample, this clonotype was seen a few times. This chain links TRBV4-3 with TRBJ2-1; D call uncertain. Germline CDR1 reads LGHNA; CDR2 reads YSLEER. This CDR3 comprises 13 residues. Trimming removed 2 bases at V and 6 bases at J, with 8 bases between. DNA for the CDR3: TGCGCCAGCAGCCAAACTCTTGTCAATGAGCAGTTCTTC. Residues: CASSQTLVNEQFF.

This clonotype was seen at least ten times. The chain combines TRBV5-1 with TRBJ2-7; TRBD2 matches 10 bases. The CDR3 covers 15 residues. The J segment lost 5 bases and the V segment lost 1 base, leaving 6 bases of the junction unmatched. The germline V gene encodes CDR1 SGHRS and CDR2 YFSETQ. The CDR3 coding sequence is TGCGCCAGCAGCTTGCGTCCTAGCGGGAGCCACGAGCAGTACTTC. It encodes CASSLRPSGSHEQYF.

The chain couples TRBV9 to TRBJ2-4; no reliable D call. This CDR3 has 13 residues. The V gene lost 0 bases and the J gene lost 7 bases, with 8 bases spanning the gap. Germline CDR1 reads SGDLS; CDR2 reads YYNGEE. As DNA, the CDR3 is TGTGCCAGCAGCGTAGATGCGGTGAACATTCAGTACTTC. Translation: CASSVDAVNIQYF.

The chain links TRBV30 to TRBJ1-4; TRBD1 is a possible D gene (6 bases). V lost 3 bases and J lost 7, with 15 bases in between. CDR1 and CDR2 from the germline V gene are GTSNPN and SVGIG (reference sequence). The length of the CDR3 is 14 residues. Written as DNA, the CDR3 is TGTGCCTGGAGCGGACAGCTACTGGGTGAAAAACTGTTTTTT. Amino acid sequence: CAWSGQLLGEKLFF.

The chain recombines TRBV15 with TRBJ2-2; 7 bases agree with TRBD1. This CDR3 is built from 17 residues. V lost 0 bases and J lost 6; bases outside the gene matches: 10. Germline loops: CDR1 LNHNV, CDR2 YYDKDF (reference sequence). The chain's CDR3 is CATSRDQIGGGSGELFF. The CDR3 DNA reads TGTGCCACCAGCAGAGATCAAATAGGGGGCGGCTCCGGGGAGCTGTTTTTT.